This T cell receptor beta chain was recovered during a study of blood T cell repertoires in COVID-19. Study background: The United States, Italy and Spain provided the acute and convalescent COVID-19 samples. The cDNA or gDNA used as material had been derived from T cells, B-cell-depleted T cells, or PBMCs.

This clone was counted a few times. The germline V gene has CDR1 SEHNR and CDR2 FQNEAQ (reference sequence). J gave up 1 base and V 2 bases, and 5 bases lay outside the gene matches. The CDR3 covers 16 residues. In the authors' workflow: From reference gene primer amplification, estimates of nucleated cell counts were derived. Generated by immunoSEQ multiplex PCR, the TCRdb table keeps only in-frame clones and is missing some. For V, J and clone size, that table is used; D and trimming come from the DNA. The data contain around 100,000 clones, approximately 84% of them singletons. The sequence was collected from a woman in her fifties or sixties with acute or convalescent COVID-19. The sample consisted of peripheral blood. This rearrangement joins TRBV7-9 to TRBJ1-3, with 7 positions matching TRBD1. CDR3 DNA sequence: TGTGCCAGCAGCTTATCTGGCAGGGGGTCTGGAAACACCATATATTTT. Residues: CASSLSGRGSGNTIYF.